These 9 T cell receptor beta chains share one sample of origin, sequenced in a study of T cells in localized non-small cell lung cancer. TCRdb keeps only in-frame clones here, not all; method: immunoSEQ multiplex PCR. The data contain some 13,000 clones, around 84% of them seen just once; the ten biggest clones take up approximately 52%. The sample here was peripheral blood, taken before any cancer treatment. These receptors were taken from a male donor older than 55 with stage III lung adenocarcinoma.

The genes are TRBV27 and TRBJ1-4; 7 bases match TRBD1. The CDR3 extends over 14 amino acids. CDR1 and CDR2 (germline): MNHEY, SMNVEV (reference sequence). Unmatched junction bases numbered 7, after V lost 4 bases and J lost 8 bases. This chain's CDR3 is CASSSDRDQEKLFF. CDR3 bases: TGTGCCAGCAGTTCTGACAGGGATCAGGAAAAACTGTTTTTT.

The chain carries TRBV19 and TRBJ2-7, with 7 bases lining up with TRBD1. The CDR3 extends over 18 amino acids. V was pared by 5 bases and J by 3 bases, with 19 bases of the junction left unmatched. From germline, CDR1 is LNHDA and CDR2 SQIVND (reference sequence). This CDR3 reads CASSPLRTGHGGSYEQYF. The CDR3 DNA reads TGTGCCAGTAGTCCACTCCGGACAGGCCACGGAGGAAGCTACGAGCAGTACTTC.

This chain connects TRBV5-1 to TRBJ2-7; no clear D gene. The CDR3 extends over 11 amino acids. CDR1 is SGHRS and CDR2 is YFSETQ in the germline V gene. V dropped 8 bases and J dropped 6 bases, with 12 bases sitting between them. The CDR3 here is CASGSDSEQYF. CDR3 DNA sequence: TGCGCCAGTGGGTCGGATTCCGAGCAGTACTTC.

The chain uses TRBV6-1 and TRBJ1-2; a weak D match, TRBD1 (5 bases). Deletions cut 6 bases from V and 3 bases from J, with 11 bases between. The CDR3 is 13 residues long. Germline loops: CDR1 MNHNS, CDR2 SASEGT. The CDR3 bases are TGTGCCAGCAGGGAGACAGTTGACTATGGCTACACCTTC. Translation: CASRETVDYGYTF.

The V gene is TRBV6-1, the J gene TRBJ2-1; perhaps D is TRBD1 or TRBD2 (6 bases each). The CDR3 consists of 12 residues. Per germline, CDR1 MNHNS and CDR2 SASEGT. Trimming left V 7 bases short and J 7 bases short, with 11 bases between. CDR3 sequence reads: CASKRGLNEQFF. CDR3 coding DNA: TGTGCCAGCAAACGGGGGCTTAATGAGCAGTTCTTC.

This clone appeared once. The chain joins TRBV5-5 to TRBJ2-5, with 11 bases aligning to TRBD2. The V gene's germline CDR1 is SGHKS and CDR2 YYEKEE (reference sequence). The CDR3 has 17 residues. Trimming cost V 2 bases and J 5 bases; bases outside gene matches: 11. CDR3 coding DNA: TGTGCCAGCAGCTTCCTGGAGGGGACTAGCGGACGGGAGACCCAGTACTTC. Residues: CASSFLEGTSGRETQYF.

The rearrangement links TRBV7-9 to TRBJ2-7, with no clear D. The CDR3 loop spans 12 amino acids. The germline V and J ends were trimmed by 5 bases and 3 bases, with 8 bases remaining between them. Looked up from germline, CDR1 is SEHNR and CDR2 is FQNEAQ (reference sequence). The CDR3 sequence is CASSPADYEQYF. The CDR3 nucleotides read TGTGCCAGCAGCCCGGCCGACTACGAGCAGTACTTC.

The chain uses TRBV6-6 and TRBJ2-1; D might be TRBD1 (6 bases). The CDR3 is 15 amino acids. From germline, CDR1 is MNHNY and CDR2 SVGAGI (reference sequence). Trimming took off 0 bases at V and 9 bases at J, with 15 bases between the two ends. CDR3 amino acids: CASSYSRGGSGEQFF. In DNA form, the CDR3 reads TGTGCCAGCAGTTACTCCCGTGGGGGCTCGGGTGAGCAGTTCTTC.

By sample share, this clone is hyperexpanded. J is TRBJ2-7 and V is TRBV6-1; 12 bases match TRBD1. Germline-derived CDR1 and CDR2 are MNHNS and SASEGT. The length of the CDR3 is 14 residues. V shed 10 bases and J 3 bases; nucleotides not matched to a gene: 7. The CDR3 DNA sequence: TGTGCCACCAACCGGGACAGGGGGCGCTACGAGCAGTACTTC. This sequence encodes CATNRDRGRYEQYF.